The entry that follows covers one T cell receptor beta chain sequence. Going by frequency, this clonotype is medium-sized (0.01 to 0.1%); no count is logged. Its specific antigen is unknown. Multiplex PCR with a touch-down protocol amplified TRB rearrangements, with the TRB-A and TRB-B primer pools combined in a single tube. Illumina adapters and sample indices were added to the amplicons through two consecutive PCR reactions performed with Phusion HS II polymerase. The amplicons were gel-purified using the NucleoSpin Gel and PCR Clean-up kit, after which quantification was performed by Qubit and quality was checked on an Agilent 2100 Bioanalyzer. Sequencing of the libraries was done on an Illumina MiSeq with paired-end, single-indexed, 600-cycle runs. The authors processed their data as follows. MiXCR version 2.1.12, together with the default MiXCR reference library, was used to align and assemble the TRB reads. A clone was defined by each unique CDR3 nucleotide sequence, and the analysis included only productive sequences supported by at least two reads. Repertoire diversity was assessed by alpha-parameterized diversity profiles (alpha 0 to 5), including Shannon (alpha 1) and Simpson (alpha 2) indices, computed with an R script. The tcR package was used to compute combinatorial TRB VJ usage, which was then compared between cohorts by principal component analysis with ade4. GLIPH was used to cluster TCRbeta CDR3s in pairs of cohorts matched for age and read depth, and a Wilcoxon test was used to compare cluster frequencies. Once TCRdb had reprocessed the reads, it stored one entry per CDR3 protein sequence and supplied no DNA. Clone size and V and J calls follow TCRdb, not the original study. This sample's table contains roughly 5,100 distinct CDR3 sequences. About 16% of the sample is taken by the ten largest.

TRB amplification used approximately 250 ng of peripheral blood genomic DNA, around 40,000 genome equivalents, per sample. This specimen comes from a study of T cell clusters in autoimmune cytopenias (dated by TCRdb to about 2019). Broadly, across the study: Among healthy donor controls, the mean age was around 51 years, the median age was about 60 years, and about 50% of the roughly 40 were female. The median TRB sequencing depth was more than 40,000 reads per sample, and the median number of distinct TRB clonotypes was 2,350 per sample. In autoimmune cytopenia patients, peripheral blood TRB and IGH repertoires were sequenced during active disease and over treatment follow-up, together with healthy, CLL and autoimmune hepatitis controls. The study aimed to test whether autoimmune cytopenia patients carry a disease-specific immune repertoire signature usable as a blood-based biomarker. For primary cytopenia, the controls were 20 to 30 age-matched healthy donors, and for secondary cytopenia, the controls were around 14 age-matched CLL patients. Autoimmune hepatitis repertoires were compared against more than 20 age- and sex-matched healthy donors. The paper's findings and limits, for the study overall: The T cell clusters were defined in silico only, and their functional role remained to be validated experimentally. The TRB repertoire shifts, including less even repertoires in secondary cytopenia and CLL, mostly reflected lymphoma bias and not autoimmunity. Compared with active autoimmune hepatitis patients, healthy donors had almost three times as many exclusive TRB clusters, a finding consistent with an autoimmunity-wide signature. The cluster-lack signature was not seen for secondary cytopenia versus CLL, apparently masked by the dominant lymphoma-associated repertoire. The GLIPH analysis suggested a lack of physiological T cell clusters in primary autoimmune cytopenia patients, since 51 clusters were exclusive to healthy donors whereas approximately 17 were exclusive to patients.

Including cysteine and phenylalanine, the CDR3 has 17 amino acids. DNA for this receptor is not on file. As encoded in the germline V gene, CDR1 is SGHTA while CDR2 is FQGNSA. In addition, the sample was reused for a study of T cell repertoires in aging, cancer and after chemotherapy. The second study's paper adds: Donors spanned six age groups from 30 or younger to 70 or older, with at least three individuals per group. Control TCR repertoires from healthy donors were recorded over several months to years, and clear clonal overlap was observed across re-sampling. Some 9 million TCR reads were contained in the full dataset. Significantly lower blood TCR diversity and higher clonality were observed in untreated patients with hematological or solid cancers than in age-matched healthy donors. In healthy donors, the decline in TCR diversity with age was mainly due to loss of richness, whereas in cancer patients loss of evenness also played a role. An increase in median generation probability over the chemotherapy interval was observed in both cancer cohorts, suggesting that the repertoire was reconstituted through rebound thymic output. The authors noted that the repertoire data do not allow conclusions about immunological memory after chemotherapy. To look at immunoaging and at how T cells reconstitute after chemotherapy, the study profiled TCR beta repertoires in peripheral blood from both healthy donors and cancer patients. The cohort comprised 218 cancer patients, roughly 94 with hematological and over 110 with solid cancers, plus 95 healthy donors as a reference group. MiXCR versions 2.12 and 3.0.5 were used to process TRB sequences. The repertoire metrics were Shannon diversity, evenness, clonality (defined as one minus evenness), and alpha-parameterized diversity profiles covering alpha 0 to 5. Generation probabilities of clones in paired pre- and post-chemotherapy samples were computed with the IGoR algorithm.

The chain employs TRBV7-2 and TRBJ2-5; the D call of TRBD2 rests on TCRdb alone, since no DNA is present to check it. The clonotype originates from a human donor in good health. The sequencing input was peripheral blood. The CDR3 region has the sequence CASSPPPGLAGQETQYF.